Sequencing of this TCR beta chain was carried out in a study of T-cell memory formation after mild COVID-19. V gave up 4 bases and J gave up 7 bases, with 14 bases separating them. There are 15 residues in the CDR3. The sample holds a few counts of this clonotype. Its antigen is as yet unknown. Study-wide results and limits: Nothing showed for sure that second-wave clones peaking on day 37 were SARS-CoV-2 specific. Among CD4+ contracting clones, most were CM and EM, and CD8+ ones EMRA.

Using constant-segment primers, 5'RACE produced TCR alpha and TCR beta cDNA libraries carrying sample barcodes and UMIs. TCRdb independently ran MiXCR on the 5' RACE reads; one entry per CDR3 protein. The sample holds under 600,000 distinct CDR3 sequences; about a fifth are singletons and the top ten take about 8.7%. The chain couples TRBV12-3 or TRBV12-4 to TRBJ1-6; D is unclear. Source material: PBMCs or a T cell subset sorted from them (not recorded which). This clonotype was obtained from an adult woman who had mild COVID-19 (a few samples of this study predate the infection). Cell type and time point are not known. For the CDR3, the DNA is TGTGCCAGCAGTTCAGGCTGGGGTGGGAATTCACCCCTCCACTTT. Translation gives CASSSGWGGNSPLHF.